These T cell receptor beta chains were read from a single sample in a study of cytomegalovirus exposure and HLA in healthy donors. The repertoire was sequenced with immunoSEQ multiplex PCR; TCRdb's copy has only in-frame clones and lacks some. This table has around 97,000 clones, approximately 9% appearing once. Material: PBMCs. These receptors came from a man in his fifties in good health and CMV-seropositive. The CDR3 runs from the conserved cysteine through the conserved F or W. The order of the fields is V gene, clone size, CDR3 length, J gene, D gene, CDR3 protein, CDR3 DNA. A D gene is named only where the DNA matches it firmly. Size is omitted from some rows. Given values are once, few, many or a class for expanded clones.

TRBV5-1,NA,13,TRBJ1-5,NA,CASSLDGGQPQHF,TGCGCCAGCAGCTTGGATGGCGGGCAGCCCCAGCATTTT
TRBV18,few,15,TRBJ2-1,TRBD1,CASSFRTGLFNEQFF,TGTGCCAGCTCATTTCGGACAGGCCTCTTCAATGAGCAGTTCTTC
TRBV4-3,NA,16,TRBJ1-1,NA,CASSQVRGAFYTEAFF,TGCGCCAGCAGCCAGGTCCGGGGAGCCTTCTACACTGAAGCTTTCTTT
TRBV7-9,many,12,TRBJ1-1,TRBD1,CASSPTGGLAFF,TGTGCCAGCAGCCCGACAGGGGGCCTGGCTTTCTTT
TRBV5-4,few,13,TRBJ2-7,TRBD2,CASSSGLSYEQYF,TGTGCCAGCAGCTCGGGACTATCCTACGAGCAGTACTTC
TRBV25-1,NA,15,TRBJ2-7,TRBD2,CASSETTSGPYEQYF,TGTGCCAGCAGTGAAACGACTAGCGGCCCCTACGAGCAGTACTTC
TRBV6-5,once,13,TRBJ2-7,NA,CASSYRKHYEQYF,TGTGCCAGCAGTTACCGAAAGCACTACGAGCAGTACTTC
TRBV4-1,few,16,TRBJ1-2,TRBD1,CASSQDEGAPGYGYTF,TGCGCCAGCAGCCAAGATGAGGGGGCGCCTGGGTATGGCTACACCTTC
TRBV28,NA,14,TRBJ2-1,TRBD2,CASSRTSSYNEQFF,TGTGCCAGCAGCCGGACTAGCTCCTACAATGAGCAGTTCTTC
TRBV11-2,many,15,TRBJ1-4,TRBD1,CASSSRDRGTEKLFF,TGTGCCAGCAGCTCCCGGGACAGGGGGACTGAAAAACTGTTTTTT
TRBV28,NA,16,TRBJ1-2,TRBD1,CASSFPPGGASKGYTF,TGTGCCAGCAGTTTTCCTCCAGGGGGCGCCTCTAAGGGCTACACCTTC
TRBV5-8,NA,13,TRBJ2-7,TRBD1,CAGRDRVSYEQYF,TGTGCCGGCCGGGACAGGGTTTCCTACGAGCAGTACTTC
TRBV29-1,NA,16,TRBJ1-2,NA,CSVEGGPRQQNYGYTF,TGCAGCGTTGAAGGGGGGCCAAGACAGCAAAACTATGGCTACACCTTC
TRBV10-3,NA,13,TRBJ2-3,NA,CAISLQSTDTQYF,TGTGCCATCAGTTTACAGAGTACAGATACGCAGTATTTT
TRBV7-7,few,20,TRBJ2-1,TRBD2,CASSSEGLAGGTPLYNEQFF,TGTGCTAGCAGCTCCGAGGGACTAGCGGGAGGGACCCCGCTATACAATGAGCAGTTCTTC
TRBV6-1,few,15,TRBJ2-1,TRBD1,CASREDRVSYNEQFF,TGTGCCAGCAGGGAGGACAGGGTTTCCTACAATGAGCAGTTCTTC
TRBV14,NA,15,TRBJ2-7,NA,CASSPYEAQPYEQYF,TGTGCCAGCAGCCCTTACGAGGCTCAACCCTACGAGCAGTACTTC
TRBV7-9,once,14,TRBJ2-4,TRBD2,CASSLGGSNHIQYF,TGTGCCAGCAGCTTAGGCGGGAGCAATCACATTCAGTACTTC
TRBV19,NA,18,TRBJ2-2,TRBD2,CASSLSFSGRSNTGELFF,TGTGCCAGTAGTCTTTCCTTTAGCGGGAGAAGTAACACCGGGGAGCTGTTTTTT
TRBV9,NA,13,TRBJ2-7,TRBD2,CASSGRESDEQYF,TGTGCCAGCAGCGGGCGGGAGTCGGACGAGCAGTACTTC
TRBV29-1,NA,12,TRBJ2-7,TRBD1,CSVRQGGHEQYF,TGCAGCGTTCGACAGGGTGGGCACGAGCAGTACTTC
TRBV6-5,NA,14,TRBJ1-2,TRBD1,CASRGTGTNYGYTF,TGTGCCAGCAGAGGGACAGGAACTAACTATGGCTACACCTTC
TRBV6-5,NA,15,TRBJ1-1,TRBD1,CASSGRQGSNTEAFF,TGTGCCAGCAGTGGCCGACAGGGTTCGAACACTGAAGCTTTCTTT
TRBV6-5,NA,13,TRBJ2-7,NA,CASSYGLSYEQYF,TGTGCCAGCAGTTACGGTCTATCCTACGAGCAGTACTTC
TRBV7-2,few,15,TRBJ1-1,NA,CASSLERRLTAEAFF,TGTGCCAGCAGCTTAGAGCGGAGACTGACGGCTGAAGCTTTCTTT
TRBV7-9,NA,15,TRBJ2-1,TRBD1,CASSSPGTGDHEQFF,TGTGCCAGCAGCTCACCCGGGACAGGGGACCATGAGCAGTTCTTC
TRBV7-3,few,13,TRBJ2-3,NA,CASSLLYADTQYF,TGTGCCAGCAGCCTATTGTATGCAGATACGCAGTATTTT
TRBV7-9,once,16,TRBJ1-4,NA,CASSFSPGGMGEKLFF,TGTGCCAGCAGCTTCTCGCCGGGGGGAATGGGTGAAAAACTGTTTTTT
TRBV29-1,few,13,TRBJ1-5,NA,CSVTTEVNQPQHF,TGCAGCGTAACGACAGAAGTCAATCAGCCCCAGCATTTT
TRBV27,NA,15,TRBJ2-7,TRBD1,CASRFLTGLSYEQYF,TGTGCCAGCCGATTCCTGACAGGGCTTTCCTACGAGCAGTACTTC
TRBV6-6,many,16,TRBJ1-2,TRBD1,CASRTLTGTGDYGYTF,TGTGCCAGCAGGACACTTACCGGGACAGGGGACTATGGCTACACCTTC
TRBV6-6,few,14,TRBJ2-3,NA,CASSGGVGTDTQYF,TGTGCCAGCAGTGGCGGAGTTGGGACAGATACGCAGTATTTT
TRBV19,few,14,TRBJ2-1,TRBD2,CASESGRGYNEQFF,TGTGCCAGTGAGAGCGGGAGAGGATACAATGAGCAGTTCTTC
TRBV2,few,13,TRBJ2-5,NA,CASSGTQQETQYF,TGTGCCAGCAGCGGGACACAACAAGAGACCCAGTACTTC
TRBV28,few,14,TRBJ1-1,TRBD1,CASFREGGRGEAFF,TGTGCCAGCTTCCGTGAAGGGGGCAGAGGTGAAGCTTTCTTT
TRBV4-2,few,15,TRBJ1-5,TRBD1,CASSSRQGENQPQHF,TGTGCCAGCAGCTCCCGACAGGGAGAAAATCAGCCCCAGCATTTT
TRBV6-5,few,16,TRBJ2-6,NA,CASSYSGGAGANVLTF,TGTGCCAGCAGTTACTCAGGGGGAGCCGGGGCCAACGTCCTGACTTTC
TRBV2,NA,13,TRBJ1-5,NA,CASSEAGAQPQHF,TGTGCCAGCAGTGAAGCGGGGGCGCAGCCCCAGCATTTT
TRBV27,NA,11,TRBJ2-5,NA,CASSLEGTQYF,TGTGCCAGCAGTTTAGAGGGGACCCAGTACTTC
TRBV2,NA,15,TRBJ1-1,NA,CASRASGTGSTEAFF,TGTGCCAGCAGAGCCTCCGGGACTGGCTCCACTGAAGCTTTCTTT
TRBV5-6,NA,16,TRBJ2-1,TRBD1,CASSLGMGTVYNEQFF,TGTGCCAGCAGCTTGGGGATGGGGACAGTTTACAATGAGCAGTTCTTC
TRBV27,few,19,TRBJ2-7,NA,CASSLGSSGIAGPLYEQYF,TGTGCCAGCAGTTTAGGCTCTTCTGGAATCGCAGGGCCCCTCTACGAGCAGTACTTC
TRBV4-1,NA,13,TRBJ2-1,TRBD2,CASSQVAGNEQFF,TGCGCCAGCAGCCAAGTAGCGGGGAATGAGCAGTTCTTC
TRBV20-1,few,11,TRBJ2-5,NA,CSGEGSETQYF,TGCAGTGGCGAGGGATCGGAGACCCAGTACTTC
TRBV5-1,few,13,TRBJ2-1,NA,CASSPYSYNEQFF,TGCGCCAGCAGCCCGTACTCCTACAATGAGCAGTTCTTC
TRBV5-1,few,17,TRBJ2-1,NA,CASSLVPGGANYNEQFF,TGCGCCAGCAGCTTGGTGCCTGGGGGCGCTAACTACAATGAGCAGTTCTTC
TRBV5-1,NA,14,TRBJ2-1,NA,CASSPQEGVGEQFF,TGCGCCAGCAGCCCCCAGGAAGGGGTGGGTGAGCAGTTCTTC
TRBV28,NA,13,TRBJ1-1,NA,CASSVEASTEAFF,TGTGCCAGCAGCGTAGAGGCGAGCACTGAAGCTTTCTTT
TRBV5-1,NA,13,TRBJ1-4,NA,CASGDGANEKLFF,TGCGCCAGCGGAGACGGCGCTAATGAAAAACTGTTTTTT
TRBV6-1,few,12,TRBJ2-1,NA,CASSEASNEQFF,TGTGCCAGCAGTGAAGCTAGTAATGAGCAGTTCTTC
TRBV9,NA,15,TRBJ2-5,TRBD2,CASSVGGAGAQTQYF,TGTGCCAGCAGCGTAGGTGGAGCGGGAGCCCAGACCCAGTACTTC